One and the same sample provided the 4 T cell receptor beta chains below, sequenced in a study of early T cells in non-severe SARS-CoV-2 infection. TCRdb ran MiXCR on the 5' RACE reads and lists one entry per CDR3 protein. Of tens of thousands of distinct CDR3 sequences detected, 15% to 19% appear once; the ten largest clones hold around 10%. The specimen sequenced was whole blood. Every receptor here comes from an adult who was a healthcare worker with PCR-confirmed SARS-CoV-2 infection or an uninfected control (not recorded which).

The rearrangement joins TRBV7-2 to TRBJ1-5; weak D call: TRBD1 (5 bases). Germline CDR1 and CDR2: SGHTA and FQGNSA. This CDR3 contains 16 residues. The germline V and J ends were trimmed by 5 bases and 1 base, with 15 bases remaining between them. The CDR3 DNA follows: TGTGCCAGCAGCCGGGGGGGGTCGAGAAGCAATCAGCCCCAGCATTTT. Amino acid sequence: CASSRGGSRSNQPQHF.

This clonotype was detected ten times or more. CDR3 residues: CASSPQGGDEQFF. In DNA, the CDR3 is TGTGCCAGCAGCCCCCAAGGGGGGGACGAGCAGTTCTTC. The chain has TRBV7-9 and TRBJ2-1, with a weak D call TRBD2 (7 bases). The V gene's germline CDR1 is SEHNR and CDR2 FQNEAQ (reference sequence). V was cut by 5 bases and J by 10 bases, with 15 bases left in between. The CDR3 covers 13 residues.

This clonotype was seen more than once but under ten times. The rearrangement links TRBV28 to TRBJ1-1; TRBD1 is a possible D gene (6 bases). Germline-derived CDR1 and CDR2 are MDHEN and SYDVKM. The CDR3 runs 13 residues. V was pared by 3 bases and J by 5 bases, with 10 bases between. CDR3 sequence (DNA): TGTGCCAGCAGTTTTGGGGGGCGAACTGAAGCTTTCTTT. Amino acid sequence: CASSFGGRTEAFF. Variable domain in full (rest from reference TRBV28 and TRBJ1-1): DVKVTQSSRYLVKRTGEKVFLECVQDMDHENMFWYRQDPGLGLRLIYFSYDVKMKEKGDIPEGYSVSREKKERFSLILESASTNQTSMYLCASSFGGRTEAFFGQGTRLTVV.

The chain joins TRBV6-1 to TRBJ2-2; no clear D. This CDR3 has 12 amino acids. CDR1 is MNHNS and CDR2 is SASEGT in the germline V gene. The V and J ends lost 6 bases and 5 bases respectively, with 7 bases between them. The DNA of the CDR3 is TGTGCCAGCAGGGGATGGACCGGGGAGCTGTTTTTT. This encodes CASRGWTGELFF.